These T cell receptor beta chains were read from a single sample in a study of regulatory T cells in long-lasting Graves disease. Via MiXCR, TCRdb re-called the multiplex PCR reads, giving one row per CDR3 protein. The sample has roughly 500,000 distinct CDR3 sequences; around 21% are singletons. Sample: peripheral blood mononuclear cells (PBMCs), taken when the disease was refractory, from a patient treated with antithyroid drugs. The receptor set was obtained from a female donor with Graves disease. Each CDR3 is given with its conserved first and last residue. D genes are given only for firm matches. Expanded clones get a size class; other rows say once, few or many, or leave the size out.

v_call,d_call,clone_size,j_call,cdr3_nt,cdr3_aa
TRBV5-1,NA,many,TRBJ2-7,TGTGCCAGCAGCTTAACGGGATACGAGCAGTACTTC,CASSLTGYEQYF
TRBV20-1,NA,many,TRBJ1-2,TGCAGTGCCCAAGACAGGCCGTTAGGCTACACCTTC,CSAQDRPLGYTF
TRBV7-2,NA,NA,TRBJ1-1,TGTGCCAGCAGCTTCGCAGGGAGACGTGTCACTGAAGCTTTCTTT,CASSFAGRRVTEAFF
TRBV19,TRBD2,NA,TRBJ2-1,TGTGCCAGTACCAGCCTAGCGGAGCTTTACAATGAGCAGTTCTTC,CASTSLAELYNEQFF
TRBV27,TRBD2,few,TRBJ2-2,TGTGCCAGCAGTTTAGATCCAGCGGGAGATACCGGGGAGCTGTTTTTT,CASSLDPAGDTGELFF
TRBV2,NA,many,TRBJ1-6,TGTGCCAGCAGTGAGAGTTGGCGGGCCCATAATTCACCCCTCCACTTT,CASSESWRAHNSPLHF
TRBV27,TRBD1,NA,TRBJ1-2,TGTGCCAGCAGTTCCCCGGGACAGCTCTATGGCTACACCTTC,CASSSPGQLYGYTF
TRBV7-2,NA,NA,TRBJ1-1,TGTGCCAGCAGCTTGCCGACACCTTACACTGAAGCTTTCTTT,CASSLPTPYTEAFF
TRBV28,NA,many,TRBJ2-7,TGTGCCAGCAGTACTAGGACGGGAGAGGACGAGCAGTACTTC,CASSTRTGEDEQYF
TRBV5-1,TRBD1,few,TRBJ1-1,TGCGCCAGCAGCTTACAGGGGACTGGAGCTTTCTTT,CASSLQGTGAFF
TRBV2,NA,many,TRBJ1-3,TGTGCCAGCAGGCGGGACATCTCTGGAAACACCATATATTTT,CASRRDISGNTIYF
TRBV7-2,NA,once,TRBJ1-5,TGTGCCAGCAGCTACCGGGACGGACAGCCCCAGCATTTT,CASSYRDGQPQHF
TRBV3-1,NA,few,TRBJ2-7,TGTGCCAGCAGCCAAGATCACTCCACCACCCACGAGCAGTACTTC,CASSQDHSTTHEQYF
TRBV20-1,NA,many,TRBJ1-2,TGCAGTGCTAGAGATGCGCCACAGTATGGCTACACCTTC,CSARDAPQYGYTF
TRBV7-8,NA,NA,TRBJ1-4,TGTGCCAGCAGCCAAAGGTCCCTTGCAACTAATGAAAAACTGTTTTTT,CASSQRSLATNEKLFF
TRBV3-1,NA,many,TRBJ2-4,TGTGCCAGCAGCCCAGCATTAGCCAAAAACATTCAGTACTTC,CASSPALAKNIQYF
TRBV28,NA,many,TRBJ1-4,TGTGCCAGCGGGGAGGGAGGGCGAAGGAATGAAAAACTGTTTTTT,CASGEGGRRNEKLFF
TRBV27,NA,few,TRBJ2-7,TGTGCCACTGGGTGGGCCTACGAGCAGTACTTC,CATGWAYEQYF
TRBV12-3/TRBV12-4,NA,NA,TRBJ1-5,TGTGCCAGCAGTACCCACATCAGCAATCAGCCCCAGCATTTT,CASSTHISNQPQHF
TRBV7-3,NA,few,TRBJ1-6,TGTTTAGCGTTGGATTCACCCCTCCACTTT,CLALDSPLHF
TRBV7-9,NA,NA,TRBJ2-5,TGTGCCAGCAGCCCCGTCGGGAAGGCAGAGACCCAGTACTTC,CASSPVGKAETQYF
TRBV6-1,NA,many,TRBJ2-5,TGTGCCAGCAGTCCACGAGGGGGGTACCAAGAGACCCAGTACTTC,CASSPRGGYQETQYF
TRBV10-2,NA,many,TRBJ1-5,TGCGCCAGCAGCCCCTGGACAAGCAATCAGCCCCAGCATTTT,CASSPWTSNQPQHF
TRBV28,NA,few,TRBJ2-3,TGTGCCAGCAGTTATGCAGATACGCAGTATTTT,CASSYADTQYF
TRBV10-3,NA,few,TRBJ2-1,TGTGCCATCCGGGGAGTTCGCCATGAGCAGTTCTTC,CAIRGVRHEQFF
TRBV3-1,NA,NA,TRBJ1-5,TGTGCCAGCAGCCAAGGGACCACGGTTAGCAATCAGCCCCAGCATTTT,CASSQGTTVSNQPQHF
TRBV7-9,NA,few,TRBJ1-6,TGTGCCAGCAGCTTAGCGGAATGGGCCCTGGGTAATTCACCCCTCCACTTT,CASSLAEWALGNSPLHF
TRBV27,NA,many,TRBJ1-1,TGTGCCAGCAGTTTATTAGGGGGGGCCACTGAAGCTTTCTTT,CASSLLGGATEAFF
TRBV28,NA,many,TRBJ1-4,TGTGCCAGCAGTCCTACCGGCTCCCATGAAAAACTGTTTTTT,CASSPTGSHEKLFF
TRBV29-1,NA,NA,TRBJ2-3,TGCAGCGTTCTTCTTAGCGTCCCGGTGGCAGATACGCAGTATTTT,CSVLLSVPVADTQYF
TRBV5-1,NA,few,TRBJ2-3,TGCGCCAGCAGCTTGGCTTACAGGGTTTCTAGCACAGATACGCAGTATTTT,CASSLAYRVSSTDTQYF
TRBV3-1,TRBD2,NA,TRBJ2-2,TGTGCCAGCAGCGGGGCGGGGGACTACTCAGAGAACACCGGGGAGCTGTTTTTT,CASSGAGDYSENTGELFF
TRBV6-5,TRBD1,many,TRBJ1-2,TGTGCCAGCAGTTACTGGCAGGGGGTCGGCTATGGCTACACCTTC,CASSYWQGVGYGYTF
TRBV6-2/TRBV6-3,NA,NA,TRBJ2-7,TGTGCCAGCAGGGCCGGGACGGGCTACAAGCAGTACTTC,CASRAGTGYKQYF
TRBV20-1,TRBD1,NA,TRBJ2-7,TGCAGTGCCCATACAGGGGGCGAGCAGTACTTC,CSAHTGGEQYF